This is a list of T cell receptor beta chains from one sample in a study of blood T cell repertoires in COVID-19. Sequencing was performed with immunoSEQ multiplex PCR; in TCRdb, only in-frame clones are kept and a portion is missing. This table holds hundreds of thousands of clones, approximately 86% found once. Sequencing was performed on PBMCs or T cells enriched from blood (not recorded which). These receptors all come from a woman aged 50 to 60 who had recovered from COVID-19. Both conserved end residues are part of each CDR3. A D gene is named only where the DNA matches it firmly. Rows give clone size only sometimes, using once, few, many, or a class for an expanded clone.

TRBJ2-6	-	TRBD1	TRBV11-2	CASSLDRGWNVLTF	TGTGCCAGCAGCTTAGACAGGGGGTGGAACGTCCTGACTTTC
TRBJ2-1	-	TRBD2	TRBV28	CASSPGTNDYNEQFF	TGTGCCAGCAGTCCAGGGACTAACGACTACAATGAGCAGTTCTTC
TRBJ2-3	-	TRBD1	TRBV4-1	CASSPWGTVISTDTQYF	TGCGCCAGCAGCCCCTGGGGGACAGTGATATCCACAGATACGCAGTATTTT
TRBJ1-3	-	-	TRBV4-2	CASSQDPGDSGNTIYF	TGTGCCAGCAGCCAAGATCCCGGAGACTCTGGAAACACCATATATTTT
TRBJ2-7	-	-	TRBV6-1	CASSERGPYEQYF	TGTGCCAGCAGTGAAAGGGGCCCCTACGAGCAGTACTTC
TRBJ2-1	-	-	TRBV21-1	CASSTMAGTRGFEQFF	TGTGCCAGCAGCACAATGGCCGGGACTAGAGGTTTTGAGCAGTTCTTC
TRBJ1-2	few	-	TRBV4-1	CASSQVPGGDRGYTF	TGCGCCAGCAGCCAAGTACCGGGCGGGGACCGCGGCTACACCTTC
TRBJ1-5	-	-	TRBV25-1	CASSEAGRNQPQHF	TGTGCCAGCAGTGAAGCAGGGCGCAATCAGCCCCAGCATTTT
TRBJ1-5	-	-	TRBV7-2	CASSLGEGSQPQHF	TGTGCCAGCAGCTTAGGGGAGGGCAGCCAGCCCCAGCATTTT
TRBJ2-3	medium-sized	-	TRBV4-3	CASSQDEARMDTDTQYF	TGCGCCAGCAGCCAAGATGAGGCGCGGATGGACACAGATACGCAGTATTTT
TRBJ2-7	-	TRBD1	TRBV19	CASSRHGTGDSEQYF	TGTGCCAGTAGTCGCCACGGGACAGGGGATAGCGAGCAGTACTTC
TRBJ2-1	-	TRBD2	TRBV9	CASSVAGLGGFHEQFF	TGTGCCAGCAGCGTAGCGGGACTAGGGGGGTTCCATGAGCAGTTCTTC
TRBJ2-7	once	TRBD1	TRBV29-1	CSVEADRAYEQYF	TGCAGCGTTGAAGCGGACAGGGCATACGAGCAGTACTTC
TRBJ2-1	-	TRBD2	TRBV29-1	CSAVSGTSGRTYNEQFF	TGCAGCGCCGTATCCGGGACTAGCGGGAGAACGTACAATGAGCAGTTCTTC
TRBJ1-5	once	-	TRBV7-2	CASSLERDQPQHF	TGTGCCAGCAGCTTAGAACGGGATCAGCCCCAGCATTTT
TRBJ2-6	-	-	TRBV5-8	CASSFDRSPGSGANVLTF	TGTGCCAGCAGCTTTGACAGGTCCCCTGGTTCTGGGGCCAACGTCCTGACTTTC
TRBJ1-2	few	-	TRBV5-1	CASSLAGVSGYTF	TGCGCCAGCAGCTTGGCAGGGGTTTCTGGCTACACCTTC
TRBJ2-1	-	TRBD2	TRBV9	CASSEVRGGYNEQFF	TGTGCCAGCAGCGAGGTTCGGGGGGGCTACAATGAGCAGTTCTTC
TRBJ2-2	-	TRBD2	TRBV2	CASSEGAGGGGAGELFF	TGTGCCAGCAGTGAGGGTGCGGGAGGCGGGGGGGCCGGGGAGCTGTTTTTT
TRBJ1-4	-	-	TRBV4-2	CASSPLETKNEKLFF	TGTGCCAGCAGTCCCTTGGAGACGAAGAATGAAAAACTGTTTTTT
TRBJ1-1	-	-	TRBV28	CASSLGATEAFF	TGTGCCAGCAGCTTAGGGGCCACTGAAGCTTTCTTT
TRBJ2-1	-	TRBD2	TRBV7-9	CASSLALAGGEQFF	TGTGCCAGCAGCTTAGCACTAGCGGGAGGTGAGCAGTTCTTC
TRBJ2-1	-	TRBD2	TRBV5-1	CASSWTSGRDHNEQFF	TGCGCCAGCAGCTGGACTAGCGGGAGGGACCACAATGAGCAGTTCTTC
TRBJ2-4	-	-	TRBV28	CASSSLGAIQYF	TGTGCCAGCAGTTCCCTGGGGGCTATTCAGTACTTC
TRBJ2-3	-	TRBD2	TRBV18	CASSSTSTSTDTQYF	TGTGCCAGCTCGTCGACTAGCACTAGCACAGATACGCAGTATTTT
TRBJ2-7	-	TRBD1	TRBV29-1	CSVLWRGTGSYEQYF	TGCAGCGTTTTGTGGAGGGGGACAGGTTCCTACGAGCAGTACTTC
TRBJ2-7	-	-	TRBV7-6	CASSLVQGEQYF	TGTGCCAGCAGCTTAGTGCAGGGCGAGCAGTACTTC
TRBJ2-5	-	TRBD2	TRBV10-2	CASRPPGLAVKGTQYF	TGCGCCAGCAGGCCTCCGGGACTAGCAGTCAAGGGGACCCAGTACTTC
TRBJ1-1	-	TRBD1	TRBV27	CASSQGVGTEAFF	TGTGCCAGCAGCCAGGGGGTTGGTACTGAAGCTTTCTTT
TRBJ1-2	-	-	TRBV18	CASSPRGRRVYTF	TGTGCCAGCTCACCCAGGGGCCGCAGAGTCTACACCTTC
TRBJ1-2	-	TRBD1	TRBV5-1	CASSRIEQGFSGYTF	TGCGCCAGCAGCCGAATCGAACAGGGGTTTAGTGGCTACACCTTC
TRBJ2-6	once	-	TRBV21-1	CASSKTVRSSGANVLTF	TGTGCCAGCAGCAAGACAGTGAGGAGCTCTGGGGCCAACGTCCTGACTTTC
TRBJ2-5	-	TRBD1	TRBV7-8	CASSRDRGETQYF	TGTGCCAGCAGCAGGGACAGGGGAGAGACCCAGTACTTC
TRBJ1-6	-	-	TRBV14	CASSDKWDSPLHF	TGTGCCAGCAGTGACAAATGGGATTCACCCCTCCACTTT
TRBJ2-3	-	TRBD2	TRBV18	CASSRPGLGSDTQYF	TGTGCCAGCTCACGCCCGGGACTAGGCTCAGATACGCAGTATTTT
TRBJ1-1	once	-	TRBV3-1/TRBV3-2	CASSQKGLGTEAFF	TGTGCCAGCAGCCAAAAGGGGTTAGGCACTGAAGCTTTCTTT
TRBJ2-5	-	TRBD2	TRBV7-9	CASSSNGGGSAETQYF	TGTGCCAGCAGCTCCAACGGGGGGGGTTCAGCAGAGACCCAGTACTTC
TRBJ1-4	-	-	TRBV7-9	CASSLNRDLNEKLFF	TGTGCCAGCAGCTTAAACCGGGATTTAAATGAAAAACTGTTTTTT
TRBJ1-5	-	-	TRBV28	CASSLVQGNQPQHF	TGTGCCAGCAGTTTAGTGCAGGGGAATCAGCCCCAGCATTTT
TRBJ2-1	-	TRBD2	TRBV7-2	CASRERTSGSPNEQFF	TGTGCCAGCAGGGAGAGGACTAGCGGGAGTCCCAATGAGCAGTTCTTC
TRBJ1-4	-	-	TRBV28	CASSSTTVKSEKLFF	TGTGCCAGCAGTTCTACGACAGTTAAGTCGGAAAAACTGTTTTTT
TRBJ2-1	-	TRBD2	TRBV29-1	CSVDTTSGGSFF	TGCAGCGTTGATACGACTAGCGGGGGATCTTTCTTC
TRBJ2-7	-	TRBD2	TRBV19	CASSLGLAGLYEQYF	TGTGCCAGTAGCTTAGGACTAGCGGGACTCTACGAGCAGTACTTC
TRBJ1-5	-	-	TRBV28	CASSLLQSNQPQHF	TGTGCCAGCAGTCTCTTACAGAGCAATCAGCCCCAGCATTTT